These 28 T cell receptor beta chains share one sample of origin, sequenced in a study of shared clonotypes between healthy human individuals (TCRdb year 2020). Libraries were constructed by the immunoSEQ multiplex PCR assay. This is the immuneACCESS table as TCRdb keeps it, with only in-frame sequences that have V and J called. A part of the clones is gone; compared with another copy, unresolved V genes explain less than half, and the rest is unexplained. Present in this sample are some 500,000 clones, 90% to 96% of which were seen just once. Approximately 0.06% of the sample rests with the top ten. Source material: naive CD4+ T cells sorted from blood. The cell subset or site label corresponds to: CD45RA+ positively selected. These receptors all stem from a woman under 40 in good health.

V and J are TRBV18 and TRBJ2-7; 7 bases match TRBD2. The CDR3 has 13 amino acids. Looked up from germline, CDR1 is KGHSH and CDR2 is LQKENI. V gave up 3 bases and J gave up 5 bases; unmatched junction bases: 4. In DNA, the CDR3 is TGTGCCAGCTCACCGGGAGGGCAAAACGAGCAGTACTTC. Its translation: CASSPGGQNEQYF.

V gene TRBV7-8 combines with J gene TRBJ2-5; TRBD2 agrees at 9 bases. The better agreement between TRBJ2-7 and the DNA end casts doubt on the J call. The CDR3 runs 15 residues. From germline, CDR1 is SGHVS and CDR2 FQNEAQ. CDR3 loop: CASSLLAGQTYEQYF. Here the CDR3 DNA reads TGTGCCAGCAGCTTACTAGCGGGACAGACCTACGAGCAGTACTTC.

As DNA, the CDR3 is TGTGCCAGCAGCTTAAAGGCAGGGTCCGGCTACACCTTC. Its translation is CASSLKAGSGYTF. The chain uses TRBV7-3 and TRBJ1-2; D might be TRBD1 (5 bases). The V gene's germline CDR1 is SGHTA and CDR2 FQGTGA. The V gene lost 1 base and the J gene lost 8 bases, with 11 bases spanning the gap. The CDR3 has 13 residues.

The chain carries TRBV7-2 and TRBJ2-7; no firm D call. V was shortened by 1 base and J by 4 bases, with 20 bases between the two germline ends. This CDR3 has 17 residues. Germline CDR1 SGHTA, CDR2 FQGNSA. The CDR3 reads CASSLVVDASSSYEQYF. CDR3 coding DNA: TGTGCCAGCAGCTTAGTGGTCGACGCAAGCAGCTCGTACGAGCAGTACTTC. The complete variable domain, with remaining parts taken from reference TRBV7-2 and TRBJ2-7, reads GAGVSQSPSNKVTEKGKDVELRCDPISGHTALYWYRQSLGQGLEFLIYFQGNSAPDKSGLPSDRFSAERTGGSVSTLTIQRTQQEDSAVYLCASSLVVDASSSYEQYFGPGTRLTVT.

The chain links TRBV28 to TRBJ2-6; 9 nucleotides line up with TRBD2. CDR3 size: 19 residues. The V and J ends lost 7 bases and 0 bases, in that order; junction bases with no gene match: 13. The germline V gene encodes CDR1 MDHEN and CDR2 SYDVKM. CDR3 nucleotides: TGTGCCAGCATTCACGGGCGCGGGAGGGGAGGCTCTGGGGCCAACGTCCTGACTTTC. As protein: CASIHGRGRGGSGANVLTF.

This clone was observed a few times. This sequence joins TRBV10-3 and TRBJ1-1, with D tentatively TRBD1 (5 bases). With 7 bases removed from V and 1 base from J, the gap between germline ends came to 10 bases. This CDR3 comprises 13 residues. From germline, CDR1 is ENHRY and CDR2 SYGVKD. The CDR3 nucleotides are TGTGCCATCACCCTCGGACAGAACACTGAAGCTTTCTTT. Protein sequence: CAITLGQNTEAFF.

The rearrangement links TRBV4-1 to TRBJ1-5, with TRBD1 matching over 7 bases. The CDR3 has 13 amino acids. Germline values: CDR1 MGHRA, CDR2 YSYEKL. With 4 bases clipped from V and 5 bases from J, the junction kept 2 bases outside the gene matches. The CDR3 DNA is TGCGCCAGCAGCCGTACAGGGGATCAGCCCCAGCATTTT. Amino acid sequence: CASSRTGDQPQHF.

The chain uses TRBV2 and TRBJ1-5; the D gene is possibly TRBD1 (5 bases). V gave up 6 bases and J gave up 2 bases, with 11 bases separating them. The CDR3 contains 14 residues. Germline-derived CDR1 and CDR2 are SNHLY and FYNNEI. The CDR3: CASSLIRGNQPQHF. CDR3 nucleotide sequence: TGTGCCAGCAGCCTTATCAGGGGCAATCAGCCCCAGCATTTT.

This chain uses TRBV28 with TRBJ2-5; no clear D gene. Looked up from germline, CDR1 is MDHEN and CDR2 is SYDVKM. The V end was cut by 6 bases, the J end by 4 bases, with 15 bases between. This CDR3 is built from 14 residues. The CDR3 is CASSLPEARETQYF. DNA of the CDR3: TGTGCCAGCAGCCTTCCAGAGGCGAGAGAGACCCAGTACTTC.

J is TRBJ2-7 and V is TRBV28, with D hard to call. V lost 7 bases, J lost 0 bases, and 13 bases lay in between. Looked up from germline, CDR1 is MDHEN and CDR2 is SYDVKM. The length of the CDR3 is 14 residues. The chain's CDR3 is CASTPSGPSYEQYF. As DNA, the CDR3 is TGTGCCAGCACCCCGTCTGGTCCCTCCTACGAGCAGTACTTC.

The chain carries TRBV5-1 and TRBJ1-2; 10 positions match TRBD1. J lost 4 bases, V lost 4 bases, and 13 bases had no gene match. This CDR3 comprises 17 residues. Germline CDR1 reads SGHRS; CDR2 reads YFSETQ. In DNA form, the CDR3 reads TGCGCCAGCAGCCCAAGACAGGGGGCGGGATTCAGCTATGGCTACACCTTC. Translating gives CASSPRQGAGFSYGYTF.

This sequence joins TRBV15 and TRBJ2-1, with unresolved D. V lost 3 bases and J lost 10, with 13 bases in between. The CDR3 covers 13 residues. Per the germline V gene, CDR1 is LNHNV and CDR2 is YYDKDF (reference sequence). This chain's CDR3 is CATSRYLQEEQFF. CDR3 in DNA: TGTGCCACCAGCAGGTATCTACAAGAGGAGCAGTTCTTC.

This chain uses TRBV7-9 with TRBJ2-1; 8 nucleotides align to TRBD2. V was clipped by 1 base and J by 5 bases; unmatched bases: 7. Germline values: CDR1 SEHNR, CDR2 FQNEAQ (reference sequence). The CDR3 has 16 amino acids. The chain's CDR3 is CASSLGSGLANNEQFF. The DNA for the CDR3 is TGTGCCAGCAGCTTAGGAAGCGGACTAGCAAACAATGAGCAGTTCTTC.

DNA of the CDR3: TGTGCCAGCAGCTTAGGGGACGGGACAGGTCAGTACGAGCAGTACTTC. This encodes CASSLGDGTGQYEQYF. V is TRBV11-2 and J is TRBJ2-7, with 8 nucleotides matching TRBD1. Unmatched junction bases numbered 9, after V lost 1 base and J lost 4 bases. Germline assignment: CDR1 SGHAT and CDR2 FQNNGV. The CDR3 length is 16 residues. Full variable domain (remainder filled in from reference TRBV11-2 and TRBJ2-7): EAGVAQSPRYKIIEKRQSVAFWCNPISGHATLYWYQQILGQGPKLLIQFQNNGVVDDSQLPKDRFSAERLKGVDSTLKIQPAKLEDSAVYLCASSLGDGTGQYEQYFGPGTRLTVT.

This rearrangement joins TRBV7-8 to TRBJ2-7, with a possible D match to TRBD2 (6 bases). This CDR3 has 16 amino acids. CDR1 is SGHVS and CDR2 is FQNEAQ in the germline V gene. V lost 5 bases to trimming and J lost 0 bases, with 17 bases between them. The CDR3 DNA reads TGTGCCAGCAGCCCGCGGAGAGTCGGGAGCTCCTACGAGCAGTACTTC. It is translated as CASSPRRVGSSYEQYF. Complete variable domain (other parts from reference TRBV7-8 and TRBJ2-7): GAGVSQSPRYKVAKRGQDVALRCDPISGHVSLFWYQQALGQGPEFLTYFQNEAQLDKSGLPSDRFFAERPEGSVSTLKIQRTQQEDSAVYLCASSPRRVGSSYEQYFGPGTRLTVT.

This chain connects TRBV4-1 to TRBJ2-1; D may correspond to TRBD1 or TRBD2 (5 bases each). The CDR3 length is 14 residues. The V end lost 6 bases, the J end lost 7 bases, and 16 bases lay between the germline ends. CDR1 and CDR2 from the germline V gene are MGHRA and YSYEKL. The CDR3 sequence: CASRPVGRSNEQFF. CDR3 bases: TGCGCCAGCAGGCCCGTGGGACGCTCGAATGAGCAGTTCTTC.

The chain couples TRBV27 to TRBJ2-1; 10 positions match TRBD2. The CDR3 is made up of 19 amino acids. Trimming at V came to 2 bases and at J to 6 bases, leaving 16 bases not matched to a gene. Germline V lookup: CDR1 MNHEY, CDR2 SMNVEV (reference sequence). The CDR3 reads CASSLDGLPGASGSNEQFF. The CDR3 nucleotides read TGTGCCAGCAGTTTAGACGGACTACCTGGGGCTAGCGGGAGCAATGAGCAGTTCTTC.

This chain links TRBV28 with TRBJ2-2, with a weak D call TRBD2 (5 bases). CDR1 is MDHEN, CDR2 SYDVKM, per germline. The ends were cut back, 8 bases at V and 1 base at J, with 8 bases in the middle. CDR3 size: 13 residues. The chain's CDR3 is CASLRENTGELFF. The CDR3 bases are TGTGCCAGCCTCCGGGAGAACACCGGGGAGCTGTTTTTT.

The CDR3 DNA is TGTGCCAGCAGCTTAGAGACAGGCTACGAGCAGTACTTC. It translates to CASSLETGYEQYF. The V and J genes are TRBV7-9 and TRBJ2-5, with D possibly TRBD1 on 6 matching bases. The J call is doubtful: the DNA matches TRBJ2-7 better. The CDR3 contains 13 residues. Germline V gives CDR1 SEHNR, CDR2 FQNEAQ (reference sequence).

The chain carries TRBV27 and TRBJ2-1; the D gene is possibly TRBD2 (6 bases). Trimming removed 3 bases from V and 3 bases from J, with 15 bases in between. In germline, CDR1 is MNHEY, CDR2 SMNVEV (reference sequence). The CDR3 consists of 16 residues. CDR3 nucleotides: TGTGCCAGCAGTTTCAACCGGGGACTTCTCTACAATGAGCAGTTCTTC. Protein sequence: CASSFNRGLLYNEQFF.

The chain employs TRBV21-1 and TRBJ2-7. TRBV21-1 is assigned pseudogene status. The CDR3 extends over 13 amino acids. The CDR3 bases are TGTGCCAGCAGCAACAAGGGCTCCTACGAGCAGTACTTC. This translates into CASSNKGSYEQYF.

Details on this clone: The same CDR3 is also encoded by other DNA sequences in this sample. V usage is TRBV19 and J usage is TRBJ2-7, with TRBD2 matching 12 bases. V lost 5 bases to trimming and J lost 1 base; unmatched junction nucleotides: 3. Germline loops: CDR1 LNHDA, CDR2 SQIVND (reference sequence). The CDR3 runs to 15 residues. The CDR3 is CASSELAGGSYEQYF. The CDR3 nucleotides read TGTGCCAGTAGTGAACTAGCGGGAGGTTCCTACGAGCAGTACTTC.

The chain couples TRBV6-5 to TRBJ2-2, with a weak D call TRBD2 (5 bases). This CDR3 comprises 15 residues. Germline V gives CDR1 MNHEY, CDR2 SVGAGI. The V gene lost 0 bases and the J gene lost 2 bases, with 7 bases spanning the gap. The CDR3 spells CASSYSRVNTGELFF. CDR3 nucleotides: TGTGCCAGCAGTTACTCGCGGGTTAACACCGGGGAGCTGTTTTTT.

The V call is TRBV28, the J call TRBJ1-5; no clear D. The ends were cut back, 2 bases at V and 0 bases at J, with 11 bases in the middle. The CDR3 extends over 16 amino acids. Germline-derived CDR1 and CDR2 are MDHEN and SYDVKM. The CDR3 DNA reads TGTGCCAGCAGTTTAATGGCAGGCCTTAGCAATCAGCCCCAGCATTTT. This encodes CASSLMAGLSNQPQHF.

The V gene is TRBV29-1, the J gene TRBJ1-2; 9 nucleotides align to TRBD1. Trimming removed 6 bases from V and 3 bases from J; junction bases left unmatched: 5. Germline lookup yields CDR1 SQVTM and CDR2 ANQGSEA. This CDR3 comprises 13 residues. The CDR3 DNA follows: TGCAGCGTGGCTGACAGGGGGGACTATGGCTACACCTTC. It specifies CSVADRGDYGYTF.

V gene TRBV18 combines with J gene TRBJ1-4; D unclear. The CDR3 runs 16 residues. V was clipped by 0 bases and J by 7 bases, with 15 bases between them. Per the germline V gene, CDR1 is KGHSH and CDR2 is LQKENI. The CDR3 spells CASSPPYPQPIEKLFF. The CDR3 region has the DNA TGTGCCAGCTCACCACCGTACCCACAGCCCATTGAAAAACTGTTTTTT.

This rearrangement joins TRBV30 to TRBJ1-2; 8 bases line up with TRBD1. The V gene's germline CDR1 is GTSNPN and CDR2 SVGIG (reference sequence). This CDR3 has 20 residues. With 3 bases clipped from V and 6 bases from J, the junction kept 27 bases outside the gene matches. The CDR3: CAWRQTSRDRMPLFRNGYTF. The CDR3 DNA is TGTGCCTGGAGACAAACCTCCCGGGACAGGATGCCACTCTTCCGGAATGGCTACACCTTC.

The chain recombines TRBV7-8 with TRBJ2-1; D call uncertain. Trimming left V 2 bases short and J 0 bases short, with 8 bases between. In germline, CDR1 is SGHVS, CDR2 FQNEAQ. The length of the CDR3 is 15 residues. CDR3 sequence: CASSLNINSYNEQFF. The CDR3 region has the DNA TGTGCCAGCAGCTTAAACATTAACTCCTACAATGAGCAGTTCTTC.